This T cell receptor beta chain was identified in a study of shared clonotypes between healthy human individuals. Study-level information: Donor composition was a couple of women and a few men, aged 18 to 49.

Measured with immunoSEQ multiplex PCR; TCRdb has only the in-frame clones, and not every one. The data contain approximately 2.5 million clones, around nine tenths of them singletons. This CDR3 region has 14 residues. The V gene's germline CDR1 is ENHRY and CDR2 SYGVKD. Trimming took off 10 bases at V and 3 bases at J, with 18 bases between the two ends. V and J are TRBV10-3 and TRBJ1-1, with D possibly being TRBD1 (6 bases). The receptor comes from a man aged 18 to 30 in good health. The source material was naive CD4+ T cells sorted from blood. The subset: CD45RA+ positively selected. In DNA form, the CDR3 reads TGTGCCACCCTCCGTTCTGGACAGTACACTGAAGCTTTCTTT. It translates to CATLRSGQYTEAFF.